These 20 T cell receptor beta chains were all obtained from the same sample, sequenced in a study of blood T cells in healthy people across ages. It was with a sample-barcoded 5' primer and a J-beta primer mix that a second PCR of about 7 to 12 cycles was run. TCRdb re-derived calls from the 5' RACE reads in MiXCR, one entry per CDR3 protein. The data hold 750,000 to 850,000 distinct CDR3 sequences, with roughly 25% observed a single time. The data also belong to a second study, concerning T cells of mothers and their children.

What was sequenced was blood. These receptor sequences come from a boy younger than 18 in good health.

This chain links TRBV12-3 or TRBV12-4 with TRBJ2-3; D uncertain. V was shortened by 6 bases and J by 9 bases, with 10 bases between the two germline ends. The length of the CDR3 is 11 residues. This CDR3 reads CASRARDTQYF. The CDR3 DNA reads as TGTGCCAGCAGAGCACGCGACACGCAGTATTTT.

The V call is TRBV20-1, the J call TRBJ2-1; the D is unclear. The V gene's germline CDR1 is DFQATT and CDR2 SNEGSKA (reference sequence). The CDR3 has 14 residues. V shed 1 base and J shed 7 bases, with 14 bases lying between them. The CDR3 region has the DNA TGCAGTGCTAGAGGGCCAGGCGAGTGGAATGAGCAGTTCTTC. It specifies CSARGPGEWNEQFF.

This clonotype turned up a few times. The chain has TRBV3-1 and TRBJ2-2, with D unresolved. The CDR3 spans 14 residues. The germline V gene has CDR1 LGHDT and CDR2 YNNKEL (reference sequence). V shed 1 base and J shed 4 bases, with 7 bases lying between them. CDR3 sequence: CASSQAQTTGELFF. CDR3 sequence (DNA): TGTGCCAGCAGCCAAGCGCAGACCACCGGGGAGCTGTTTTTT.

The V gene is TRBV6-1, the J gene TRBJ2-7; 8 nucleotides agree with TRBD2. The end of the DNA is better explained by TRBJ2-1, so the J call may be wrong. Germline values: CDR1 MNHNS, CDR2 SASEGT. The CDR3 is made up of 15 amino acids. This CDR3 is CASSERGLAEDEQFF. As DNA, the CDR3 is TGTGCCAGCAGTGAAAGAGGACTAGCCGAAGATGAGCAGTTCTTC.

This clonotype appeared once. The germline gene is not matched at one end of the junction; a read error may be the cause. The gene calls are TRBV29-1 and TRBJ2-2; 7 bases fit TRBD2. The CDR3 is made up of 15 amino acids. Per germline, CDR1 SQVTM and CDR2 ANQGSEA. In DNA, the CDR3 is TGCAGCGTTGGACAAGGACTAGAATACACCGGGGAGCTGTTTTTC. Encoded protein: CSVGQGLEYTGELFF.

Here the CDR3 DNA reads TGTGCCAGCAGCTCCGGACTAGCGGGGACCACAGATACGCAGTATTTT. It yields the protein CASSSGLAGTTDTQYF. This chain connects TRBV7-2 to TRBJ2-3; 12 bases agree with TRBD2. Germline V gene lookup returns CDR1 SGHTA and CDR2 FQGNSA. Trimming at V came to 4 bases and at J to 2 bases, leaving 4 bases not matched to a gene. This CDR3 is 16 amino acids long.

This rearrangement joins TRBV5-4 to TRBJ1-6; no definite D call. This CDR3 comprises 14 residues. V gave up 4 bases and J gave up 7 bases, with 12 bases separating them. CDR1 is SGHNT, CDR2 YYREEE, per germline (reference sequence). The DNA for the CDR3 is TGTGCCAGCAGCGCACGCCCGGGGAATTCACCCCTCCACTTT. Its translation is CASSARPGNSPLHF.

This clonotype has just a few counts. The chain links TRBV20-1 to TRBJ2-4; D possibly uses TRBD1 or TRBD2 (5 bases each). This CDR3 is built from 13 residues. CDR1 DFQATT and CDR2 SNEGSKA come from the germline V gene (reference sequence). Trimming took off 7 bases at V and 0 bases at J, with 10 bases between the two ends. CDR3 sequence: CSVRGGAKNIQYF. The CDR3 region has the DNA TGCAGTGTGAGGGGCGGAGCCAAAAACATTCAGTACTTC.

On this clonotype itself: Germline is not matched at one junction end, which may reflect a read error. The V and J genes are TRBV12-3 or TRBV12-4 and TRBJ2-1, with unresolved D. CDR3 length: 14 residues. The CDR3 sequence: CASSFETTRNEPFF. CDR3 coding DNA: TGTGCCAGCAGTTTCGAGACCACGAGGAATGAGCCGTTCTTC.

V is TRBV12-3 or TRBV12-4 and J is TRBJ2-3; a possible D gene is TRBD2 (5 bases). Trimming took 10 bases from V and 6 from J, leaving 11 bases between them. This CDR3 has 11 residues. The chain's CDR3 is CATEGGDTQYF. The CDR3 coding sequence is TGTGCCACCGAGGGCGGGGATACGCAGTATTTT.

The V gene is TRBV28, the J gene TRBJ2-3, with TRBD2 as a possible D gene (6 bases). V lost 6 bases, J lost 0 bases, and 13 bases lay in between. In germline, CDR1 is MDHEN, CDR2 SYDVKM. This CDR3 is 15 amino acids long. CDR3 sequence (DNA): TGTGCCAGCAGATCGGGGGAGGTGAGCACAGATACGCAGTATTTT. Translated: CASRSGEVSTDTQYF.

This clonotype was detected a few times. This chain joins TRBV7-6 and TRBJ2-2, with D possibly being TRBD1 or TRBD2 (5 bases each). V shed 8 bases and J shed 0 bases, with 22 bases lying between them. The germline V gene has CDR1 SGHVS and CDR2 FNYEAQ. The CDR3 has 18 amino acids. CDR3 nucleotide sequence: TGTGCCAGCGAGCTTAGGAGAGCAGGGAGCGCGAACACCGGGGAGCTGTTTTTT. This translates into CASELRRAGSANTGELFF.

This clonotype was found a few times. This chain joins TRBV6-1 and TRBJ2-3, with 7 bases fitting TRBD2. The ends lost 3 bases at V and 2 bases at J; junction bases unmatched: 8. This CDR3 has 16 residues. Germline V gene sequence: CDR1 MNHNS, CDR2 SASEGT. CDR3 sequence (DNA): TGTGCCAGCAGTGACCCACTAGCGACGTTCACAGATACGCAGTATTTT. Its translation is CASSDPLATFTDTQYF.

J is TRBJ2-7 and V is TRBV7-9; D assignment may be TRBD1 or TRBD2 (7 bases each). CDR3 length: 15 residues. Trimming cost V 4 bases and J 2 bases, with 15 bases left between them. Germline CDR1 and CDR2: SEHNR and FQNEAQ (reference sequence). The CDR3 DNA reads TGTGCCAGCAGCTCCCCGACAGGGAGGGCCTACGAGCAGTACTTC. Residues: CASSSPTGRAYEQYF.

The CDR3 region has the DNA TGCAGTGCTAGAGATCACGGGGCCTTTTCCCAAGAGACCCAGTACTTC. Its translation: CSARDHGAFSQETQYF. V is TRBV20-1 and J is TRBJ2-5; D is possibly TRBD1 or TRBD2 (5 bases each). The CDR3 totals 16 residues. Germline CDR1 is DFQATT and CDR2 is SNEGSKA (reference sequence). V lost 0 bases and J 1 base, leaving 15 bases between the germline ends.

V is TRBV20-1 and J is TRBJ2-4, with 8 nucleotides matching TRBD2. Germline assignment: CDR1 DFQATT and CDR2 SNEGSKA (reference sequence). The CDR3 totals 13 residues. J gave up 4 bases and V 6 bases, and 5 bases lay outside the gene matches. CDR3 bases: TGCAGTGCCAGCCCTAGCGGGAAAAACATTCAGTACTTC. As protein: CSASPSGKNIQYF.

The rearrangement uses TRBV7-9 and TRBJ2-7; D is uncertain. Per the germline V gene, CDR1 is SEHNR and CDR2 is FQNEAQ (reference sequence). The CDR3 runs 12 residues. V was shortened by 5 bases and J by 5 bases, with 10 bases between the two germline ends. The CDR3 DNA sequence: TGTGCCAGCAGCCACCTTACCGACGAGCAGTACTTC. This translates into CASSHLTDEQYF.

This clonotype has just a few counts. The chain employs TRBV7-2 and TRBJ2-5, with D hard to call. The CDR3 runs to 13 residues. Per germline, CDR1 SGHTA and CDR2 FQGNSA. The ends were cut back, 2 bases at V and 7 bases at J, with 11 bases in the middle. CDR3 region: CASSLKGSVTQYF. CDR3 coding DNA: TGTGCCAGCAGCTTAAAGGGCAGTGTGACCCAGTACTTC.

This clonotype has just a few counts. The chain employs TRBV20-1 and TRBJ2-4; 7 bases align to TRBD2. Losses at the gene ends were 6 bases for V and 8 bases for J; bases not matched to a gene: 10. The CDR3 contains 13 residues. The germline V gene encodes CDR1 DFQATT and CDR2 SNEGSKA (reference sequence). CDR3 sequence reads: CSAPLGRADIQYF. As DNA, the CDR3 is TGCAGTGCCCCGTTGGGGAGGGCAGACATTCAGTACTTC.

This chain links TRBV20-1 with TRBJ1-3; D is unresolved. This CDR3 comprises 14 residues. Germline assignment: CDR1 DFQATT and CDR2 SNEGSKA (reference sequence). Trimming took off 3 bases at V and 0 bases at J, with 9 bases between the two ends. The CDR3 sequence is CSASLGSSGNTIYF. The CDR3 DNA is TGCAGTGCTAGTCTAGGGAGCTCTGGAAACACCATATATTTT.